These T cell receptor beta chains were read from a single sample in a study of T cell responses to AZD1222 COVID-19 vaccine. Some clones are missing from TCRdb's copy, which holds only in-frame ones; the method was immunoSEQ multiplex PCR. This table holds tens of thousands of clones, roughly nine tenths found once. The starting material was peripheral blood, obtained on day 0 of AZD1222 vaccination. The receptors derive from an adult in good health. Each CDR3 is given with its conserved first and last residue. A D gene is named only where the DNA matches it firmly. A clone size is listed for some rows: how often the clone was seen (once, few, many), or a class if it is expanded.

J: TRBJ1-1; size: .; V: TRBV6-2/TRBV6-3; D: TRBD1; DNA: TGTGCCAGCAGTTACAGCTCCGGGACAGGGGGCGTCGCTGGCACTGAAGCTTTCTTT; CDR3: CASSYSSGTGGVAGTEAFF
J: TRBJ1-6; size: once; V: TRBV28; D: TRBD1; DNA: TGTGCCAGCAGAGAGACAGGGTCCAATTCACCCCTCCACTTT; CDR3: CASRETGSNSPLHF
J: TRBJ1-5; size: .; V: TRBV19; D: .; DNA: TGTGCCAGTAGACATGCAGGCTGGAACAATCAGCCCCAGCATTTT; CDR3: CASRHAGWNNQPQHF
J: TRBJ2-2; size: once; V: TRBV19; D: TRBD1; DNA: TGTGCCAGTAGTCCGACAGGGGTGCACACCGGGGAGCTGTTTTTT; CDR3: CASSPTGVHTGELFF
J: TRBJ1-5; size: once; V: TRBV30; D: TRBD1; DNA: TGTGCCTGGAAAGGGACAGCCACCAATCAGCCCCAGCATTTT; CDR3: CAWKGTATNQPQHF
J: TRBJ1-3; size: .; V: TRBV6-1; D: .; DNA: TGTGCCAGCAGTGCCATTCGTCGAGATTCTGGGAACACCATATATTTT; CDR3: CASSAIRRDSGNTIYF
J: TRBJ1-5; size: once; V: TRBV21-1; D: .; DNA: TGTGCCAGCAACCTCCGGACACAAAACCCTTATAGCAATCAGCCCCAGCATTTT; CDR3: CASNLRTQNPYSNQPQHF
J: TRBJ2-7; size: .; V: TRBV6-2/TRBV6-3; D: TRBD1; DNA: TGTGCCAGCAGCCAAAATACAGGGGTATGGTCGTACGAGCAGTACTTC; CDR3: CASSQNTGVWSYEQYF
J: TRBJ2-7; size: .; V: TRBV5-1; D: .; DNA: TGCGCCAGCAGCCCCGGCGGGTACGAGCAGTACTTC; CDR3: CASSPGGYEQYF
J: TRBJ1-1; size: .; V: TRBV5-1; D: TRBD1; DNA: TGCGCCAGCAGCCCCTGGAAGGGGGCCACTGAAGCTTTCTTT; CDR3: CASSPWKGATEAFF
J: TRBJ2-3; size: .; V: TRBV12-2; D: .; DNA: TGTGCAAGTCGCTCCGGAAAACCGGGACTAGCGGAAAGGGGGTCCACAGATACGCAGTATTTT; CDR3: CASRSGKPGLAERGSTDTQYF
J: TRBJ2-6; size: .; V: TRBV19; D: TRBD1; DNA: TGTGCCAGTAGTATAACAGGGGGATCCTCTGGGGCCAACGTCCTGACTTTC; CDR3: CASSITGGSSGANVLTF
J: TRBJ1-3; size: .; V: TRBV24-1; D: TRBD1; DNA: TGTGCCACCAGTGATACCTCCCTTCGGGACAGACGTTCTGGAAACACCATATATTTT; CDR3: CATSDTSLRDRRSGNTIYF
J: TRBJ2-1; size: .; V: TRBV6-5; D: .; DNA: TGTGCCAGCAGTTACTCGGGCGGCTTCGGTGCCAATGAGCAGTTCTTC; CDR3: CASSYSGGFGANEQFF
J: TRBJ1-1; size: .; V: TRBV27; D: TRBD1; DNA: TGTGCCAGCCATAAGAATAACAGGGGAGAAGCTTTCTTT; CDR3: CASHKNNRGEAFF
J: TRBJ1-1; size: .; V: TRBV27; D: TRBD1; DNA: TGTGCCAGCAGGAACGATGAGACAGGGGGGGGCACTGAAGCTTTCTTT; CDR3: CASRNDETGGGTEAFF
J: TRBJ1-5; size: .; V: TRBV7-8; D: .; DNA: TGTGCCAGCAGCTGGGTAGAGCAGCCCCAGCATTTT; CDR3: CASSWVEQPQHF
J: TRBJ2-7; size: .; V: TRBV5-4; D: TRBD1; DNA: TGTGCCAGCAGCTCGAGAGACAGGGGGTCTGACGAGCAGTACTTC; CDR3: CASSSRDRGSDEQYF
J: TRBJ2-6; size: .; V: TRBV12-3/TRBV12-4; D: .; DNA: TGTGCCAGCACTCCATGGGGGGCCAACGTCCTGACTTTC; CDR3: CASTPWGANVLTF
J: TRBJ1-5; size: .; V: TRBV2; D: .; DNA: TGTGCCAGCAGTGGGGTGGGGGGGCGGCAGCCCCAGCATTTT; CDR3: CASSGVGGRQPQHF
J: TRBJ1-4; size: .; V: TRBV2; D: .; DNA: TGTGCCAGCACCTTCTTCAGAACTAATGAAAAACTGTTTTTT; CDR3: CASTFFRTNEKLFF
J: TRBJ1-6; size: .; V: TRBV9; D: .; DNA: TGTGCCAGCAGCCCCGCTTCCCTGAGCTCCTATAATTCACCCCTCCACTTT; CDR3: CASSPASLSSYNSPLHF
J: TRBJ2-3; size: .; V: TRBV24-1; D: .; DNA: TGTGCCACCAACCGCGGGGGCGGAGCTAGCACAGATACGCAGTATTTT; CDR3: CATNRGGGASTDTQYF
J: TRBJ1-2; size: few; V: TRBV19; D: TRBD1; DNA: TGTGCCAGTAGTATAGATCTCATAACAGGGGGCAGCTATGGCTACACCTTC; CDR3: CASSIDLITGGSYGYTF
J: TRBJ2-7; size: .; V: TRBV12-3/TRBV12-4; D: .; DNA: TGTGCCAGCAGTTTGGAGGGTTCCTACGAGCAGTACTTC; CDR3: CASSLEGSYEQYF
J: TRBJ2-7; size: .; V: TRBV7-9; D: .; DNA: TGTGCCAGCAGCTTGTCACAGGGAAGGTTCGGGTACGAGCAGTACTTC; CDR3: CASSLSQGRFGYEQYF
J: TRBJ2-1; size: once; V: TRBV27; D: TRBD1; DNA: TGTGCCAGCAGTTTCTTAGGACAGGGGGCGAGGAATGAGCAGTTCTTC; CDR3: CASSFLGQGARNEQFF
J: TRBJ2-3; size: .; V: TRBV4-3; D: .; DNA: TGCGCCAGCAGCTCAGGGGTCGGGGATACTAGCACAGATACGCAGTATTTT; CDR3: CASSSGVGDTSTDTQYF
J: TRBJ1-4; size: .; V: TRBV5-1; D: .; DNA: TGCGCCAGCAGCTCCACAGGGACGGGCGAAAAACTGTTTTTT; CDR3: CASSSTGTGEKLFF
J: TRBJ2-7; size: .; V: TRBV11-2; D: .; DNA: TGTGCCAGCAGCTTAGAGATGTCCTACGAGCAGTACTTC; CDR3: CASSLEMSYEQYF
J: TRBJ2-7; size: .; V: TRBV7-9; D: TRBD1; DNA: TGTGCCAGCAGCTTAAGGGGGGGACAGGGAATGTACGAGCAGTACTTC; CDR3: CASSLRGGQGMYEQYF
J: TRBJ2-3; size: .; V: TRBV4-3; D: .; DNA: TGCGCCAGCAGCCCTGCGGGTCGCACCGCAGATACGCAGTATTTT; CDR3: CASSPAGRTADTQYF
J: TRBJ2-6; size: .; V: TRBV7-9; D: .; DNA: TGTGCCAGCAGCTCACCGATGTCTGGGGCCAACGTCCTGACTTTC; CDR3: CASSSPMSGANVLTF
J: TRBJ2-7; size: .; V: TRBV6-2/TRBV6-3; D: TRBD1; DNA: TGTGCCAGCAGCTGGACAGGGGGCTTCGACGAGCAGTACTTC; CDR3: CASSWTGGFDEQYF
J: TRBJ1-6; size: .; V: TRBV6-4; D: .; DNA: TGTGCCAGCAAACAGGACAGTGTAGGTTCACCCCTCCACTTT; CDR3: CASKQDSVGSPLHF
J: TRBJ2-7; size: .; V: TRBV5-4; D: TRBD1; DNA: TGTGCCAGCAGCTCTTCCGGACAGGGGGACGAGCAGTACTTC; CDR3: CASSSSGQGDEQYF
J: TRBJ1-5; size: once; V: TRBV9; D: TRBD1; DNA: TGTGCCAGCAGCGGGACAGGGGCAAATCAGCCCCAGCATTTT; CDR3: CASSGTGANQPQHF
J: TRBJ1-6; size: .; V: TRBV7-2; D: TRBD1; DNA: TGTGCCAGCAGGCCACAGGGGGCAGGGAATTCACCCCTCCACTTT; CDR3: CASRPQGAGNSPLHF
J: TRBJ2-1; size: .; V: TRBV2; D: .; DNA: TGTGCCAGCAGTGAAGCGCTTCGTCTTTCCGGGGATCCAACGTTCTTC; CDR3: CASSEALRLSGDPTFF
J: TRBJ2-5; size: .; V: TRBV9; D: TRBD2; DNA: TGTGCCAGCAGCGTAGCTACTTCGGGGAGGGAGGGAAGGGAGACCCAGTACTTC; CDR3: CASSVATSGREGRETQYF
J: TRBJ1-6; size: once; V: TRBV18; D: TRBD1; DNA: TGTGCCAGCTCAGGAAGGGACAGCTATAATTCACCCCTCCACTTT; CDR3: CASSGRDSYNSPLHF
J: TRBJ1-4; size: .; V: TRBV28; D: .; DNA: TGTGCCAGCAGACCGCGAGGGTATGAAAAACTGTTTTTT; CDR3: CASRPRGYEKLFF
J: TRBJ1-4; size: .; V: TRBV25-1; D: .; DNA: TGTGCCAGCAGTGTCCCAGGGAGGGAAAAACTGTTTTTT; CDR3: CASSVPGREKLFF